The T cell receptor (beta chain) under discussion was sequenced for a study of memory CD4+ T cells and cytomegalovirus serostatus. Study as a whole: This sample comes from healthy Belgian adults, under 10 CMV seropositive, under 25 seronegative.

Original processing methods: Out-of-frame sequences were removed, leaving 2 million to 2.5 million distinct TCRbeta sequences. Data came from immunoSEQ multiplex PCR; TCRdb stores just in-frame clones and leaves some out. V and J calls and clone size come straight from that table; D and trimming were deduced from the DNA. The sample holds about 44,000 clones, roughly 83% seen once. A note on this clone: Its antigen is not known.

Single viable CD3+CD4+CD8-CD45RO+ cells were sorted as the memory CD4+ T cells. Total CD4+ T cells were enriched by CD4 positive selection. The V gene lost 7 bases and the J gene lost 4 bases, with 12 bases spanning the gap. Germline V gene lookup returns CDR1 SGHNT and CDR2 YYREEE (reference sequence). The length of the CDR3 is 13 residues. Findings of the study overall: About 40% of the roughly 150 known CMV-associated TCRbeta sequences appeared in CD4+ memory.

The specimen was memory CD4+ T cells from blood. The chain couples TRBV5-4 to TRBJ1-3; D uncertain. The receptor was isolated from an adult in good health and CMV-seronegative. In nucleotides, the CDR3 is TGTGCCAGCCGACCTCGATCCGGAAACACCATATATTTT. Protein product: CASRPRSGNTIYF.